This is a list of T cell receptor beta chains from one sample in a study of radiotherapy plus CTLA-4 blockade in lung cancer. Some clones are missing from TCRdb's copy, which holds only in-frame ones; the method was immunoSEQ multiplex PCR. The sample consists of around 55,000 clones, approximately 84% of them appearing once. Specimen: peripheral blood, collected from a patient treated with radiotherapy plus ipilimumab. These receptors were collected from a human donor with non-small cell lung cancer whose response to radiotherapy plus ipilimumab could not be evaluated. The CDR3 runs from the conserved cysteine through the conserved F or W. The D gene is left open where the match is weak. Some rows have no size entry. The others give once, few or many, or a class for an expanded clone.

D gene,V gene,J gene,clone size,CDR3 DNA,CDR3 protein
TRBD2,TRBV2,TRBJ2-7,NA,TGTGCCAGCAGTTCACGACTAGCGGGAGGAAACGAGCAGTACTTC,CASSSRLAGGNEQYF
NA,TRBV28,TRBJ1-4,NA,TGTGCCAGCCGCGGGAAAGAAAAACTGTTTTTT,CASRGKEKLFF
NA,TRBV5-4,TRBJ1-2,NA,TGTGCCAGCAGCTCGGGCGGGGGGGCCCCTCGCGGCTACACCTTC,CASSSGGGAPRGYTF
NA,TRBV4-1,TRBJ1-2,few,TGCGCCAGCAGCCAAGAAGTCCGAGCCGCGTATGGCTACACCTTC,CASSQEVRAAYGYTF
NA,TRBV7-2,TRBJ2-7,NA,TGTGCCAGCAGCTTGGACACCGGGGGGCAGTACTTC,CASSLDTGGQYF
TRBD1,TRBV11-1,TRBJ2-7,NA,TGTGCCAGCAGCTTAGGCCGGGACAGGGAGGGTGAGCAGTACTTC,CASSLGRDREGEQYF
TRBD1,TRBV10-1,TRBJ2-2,NA,TGCGCCAGCAAAGAGGGACAGGGGTCCGGGGAGCTGTTTTTT,CASKEGQGSGELFF
NA,TRBV28,TRBJ2-5,NA,TGTGCCAGCAGTTTGGGCAGGGGCTTTGAGACCCAGTACTTC,CASSLGRGFETQYF
TRBD2,TRBV5-4,TRBJ2-3,NA,TGTGCCAGCAGCTTGGCCGGTAGCGGGGTTACAGATACGCAGTATTTT,CASSLAGSGVTDTQYF
NA,TRBV4-1,TRBJ1-2,NA,TGCGCCAGCAGCCAATGGCCAGGCGCCTATGGCTACACCTTC,CASSQWPGAYGYTF
TRBD1,TRBV7-2,TRBJ1-5,NA,TGTGCCAGCAGCTTTGCAGGGGGGAATCAGCCCCAGCATTTT,CASSFAGGNQPQHF
NA,TRBV27,TRBJ1-2,NA,TGTGCCAGCAGTCCAGCAGACTTAAAGGTCGGCTACACCTTC,CASSPADLKVGYTF
TRBD1,TRBV7-9,TRBJ1-4,once,TGTGCCAGCAGCCCTCGGGACAGATCAAATGAAAAACTGTTTTTT,CASSPRDRSNEKLFF
NA,TRBV5-8,TRBJ1-2,few,TGTGCCAGCAGCCCGAACCTCCGACGGGTTCGCTATGGCTACACCTTC,CASSPNLRRVRYGYTF
NA,TRBV6-5,TRBJ1-2,few,TGTGCCAGCAGCACCTACGGGCGGGGAGGCTACACCTTC,CASSTYGRGGYTF
TRBD2,TRBV7-2,TRBJ2-5,NA,TGTGCCAGCAGCTCGCTCAGCGGGGGGGCCTGGGAGACCCAGTACTTC,CASSSLSGGAWETQYF
NA,TRBV6-1,TRBJ2-3,NA,TGTGCCAGCAGTGTTCCAGCAGATACGCAGTATTTT,CASSVPADTQYF
TRBD2,TRBV4-1,TRBJ2-3,NA,TGCGCCAGCAGCCGAATGGGCGGGGGGCTTGAGGAAGATACGCAGTATTTT,CASSRMGGGLEEDTQYF
NA,TRBV4-1,TRBJ1-2,once,TGCGCCACCAGGGCATGGGGAGGCTCTAGGGGCTACACCTTC,CATRAWGGSRGYTF
TRBD2,TRBV27,TRBJ2-5,NA,TGTGCCAGCAAACCTGGGACTAGCGGGAGCGGAGAGACCCAGTACTTC,CASKPGTSGSGETQYF
TRBD2,TRBV19,TRBJ2-1,NA,TGTGCCAGTAGTATTACTAGCGGGAGGTCCTACAATGAGCAGTTCTTC,CASSITSGRSYNEQFF
TRBD1,TRBV2,TRBJ1-5,NA,TGTGCCAGCAGTGTAGGAGGGGGCCGCAATCAGCCCCAGCATTTT,CASSVGGGRNQPQHF
TRBD1,TRBV15,TRBJ2-7,once,TGTGCCACCAGCAATGGGCAACAGGGGGCGAGCGAGCAGTACTTC,CATSNGQQGASEQYF
TRBD2,TRBV7-9,TRBJ2-3,NA,TGTGCCAGCAGCCCCCCGACTAGCGGGAGGCCCGGTGCGCAGTATTTT,CASSPPTSGRPGAQYF
TRBD2,TRBV6-5,TRBJ2-3,NA,TGTGCCAGCAGACCCGGGGGGATCACAGATACGCAGTATTTT,CASRPGGITDTQYF
NA,TRBV7-9,TRBJ2-7,NA,TGTGCCAGCAGCGTGACGGGCTACGAGCAGTACTTC,CASSVTGYEQYF
NA,TRBV6-6,TRBJ2-7,NA,TGTGCCAGCAGGAAGACTGAAACCTACGAGCAGTACTTC,CASRKTETYEQYF
TRBD1,TRBV5-5,TRBJ2-7,NA,TGTGCCAGCAGCTTCCAATCGGGACAGGGCTCCTACGAGCAGTACTTC,CASSFQSGQGSYEQYF
NA,TRBV2,TRBJ2-5,few,TGTGCCAGCAGCCGCCGTACAGGGGGGGGAGAGACCCAGTACTTC,CASSRRTGGGETQYF
NA,TRBV5-6,TRBJ2-1,NA,TGTGCCAGCAGTCCCCCCGCTAGTGATGAGCAGTTCTTC,CASSPPASDEQFF
TRBD2,TRBV28,TRBJ2-3,NA,TGTGCCAGCAGTCCACTAGCGTCTAGCACAGATACGCAGTATTTT,CASSPLASSTDTQYF
NA,TRBV28,TRBJ1-1,NA,TGTGCCAGCAGTCTAGACAGAGTGAACACTGAAGCTTTCTTT,CASSLDRVNTEAFF
NA,TRBV11-2,TRBJ2-7,NA,TGTGCCAGCAGCCCCGGGTACGAGCAGTACTTC,CASSPGYEQYF
TRBD1,TRBV19,TRBJ1-1,NA,TGTGCCAGTACCTCAACCACACACAGGGGGCGCAAGTCGATGGCTGAAGCTTTCTTT,CASTSTTHRGRKSMAEAFF
NA,TRBV4-1,TRBJ1-4,NA,TGCGCCAGCAGCCAAGAAGGGGGTAATGAAAAACTGTTTTTT,CASSQEGGNEKLFF
NA,TRBV5-1,TRBJ2-1,NA,TGCGCCAGCACCTCCGACAGTTCCTACAATGAGCAGTTCTTC,CASTSDSSYNEQFF
TRBD2,TRBV7-2,TRBJ2-1,NA,TGTGCCAGCAGCTTAGGATGGTCGGGGCTAGCGGGGAGCAATGAGCAGTTCTTC,CASSLGWSGLAGSNEQFF
NA,TRBV6-5,TRBJ1-6,NA,TGTGCCAGCTCTGGGTGGGGGGGGGCGCGTCCCCTCCACTTT,CASSGWGGARPLHF
TRBD2,TRBV5-4,TRBJ2-7,once,TGTGCCAGCAGCTTGGAAGCGGGGGGCTACGAGCAGTACTTC,CASSLEAGGYEQYF
NA,TRBV5-4,TRBJ1-1,NA,TGTGCCAGCAGCTTTTGGGCCCGTATGAACACTGAAGCTTTCTTT,CASSFWARMNTEAFF
NA,TRBV19,TRBJ1-6,NA,TGTGCCCAGGGCGTTGATTCACCCCTCCACTTT,CAQGVDSPLHF
NA,TRBV18,TRBJ1-1,NA,TGTGCCAGCTCACCAGACGGGGATGAAGCTTTCTTT,CASSPDGDEAFF
NA,TRBV28,TRBJ1-5,NA,TGTGCCAGCAGTTACAGTTGGGGGGGTAGCAATCAGCCCCAGCATTTT,CASSYSWGGSNQPQHF
TRBD1,TRBV7-2,TRBJ2-7,few,TGTGCCAGCAGCACAGGGACAGGGTCTTCCTACGAGCAGTACTTC,CASSTGTGSSYEQYF
NA,TRBV2,TRBJ2-2,NA,TGTGCCAGCGGAAGGCAGGGGCACACCGGGGAGCTGTTTTTT,CASGRQGHTGELFF
TRBD2,TRBV28,TRBJ2-6,NA,TGTGCCAGCCCCTACCGCCCGGGGGGAGACCCTGGGGCCAACGTCCTGACTTTC,CASPYRPGGDPGANVLTF
TRBD1,TRBV19,TRBJ1-1,NA,TGTGCCAGTAGTCTGACTTCAGGGGGCACTGAAGCTTTCTTT,CASSLTSGGTEAFF